This paragraph covers one T cell receptor (beta chain) sequence. The entry originates in a study of blood T cell repertoires in COVID-19. Overall study: The origin of the acute and convalescent COVID-19 samples was the United States, Italy and Spain.

Deletions cut 1 base from V and 4 bases from J, with 14 bases between. From germline, CDR1 is MGHRA and CDR2 YSYEKL. The CDR3 consists of 16 residues. TCRdb's copy holds only in-frame clones and misses some; the assay was immunoSEQ multiplex PCR. The sample consists of 350,000 or so clones, around 87% of them appearing once. This TCR was recovered from a man aged 18 to 30 with active or convalescent COVID-19. V and J are TRBV4-1 and TRBJ2-1, with D perhaps TRBD2 (5 bases). The sample was peripheral blood. The CDR3 bases are TGCGCCAGCAGCCAAGTAAGACTACTAGTTTACAATGAGCAGTTCTTC. It yields the protein CASSQVRLLVYNEQFF.